This is a list of T cell receptor beta chains from one sample in a study of blood T cell repertoires in COVID-19. The table came from immunoSEQ multiplex PCR; TCRdb's copy has only in-frame clones and leaves some out. The sample lists around 200,000 clones, 75% to 90% seen once, with under 20% in the top ten. What was sequenced was PBMCs or T cells enriched from blood (not recorded which). All receptors derive from a man in his forties or fifties who had recovered from COVID-19. Both conserved end residues are part of each CDR3. D genes are given only for firm matches. The size field is filled for only some rows; it gives once, few, many or a size class.

j_call clone_size d_call v_call cdr3_nt cdr3_aa
TRBJ2-7 NA NA TRBV11-2 TGTGCCAGCAGCTTACTAACCGTCGGGGACTACGAGCAGTACTTC CASSLLTVGDYEQYF
TRBJ1-2 NA TRBD1 TRBV25-1 TGTGCCAGCAGTTTACAGGGGGGTGGTAACTATGGCTACACCTTC CASSLQGGGNYGYTF
TRBJ1-2 NA NA TRBV3-1/TRBV3-2 TGTGCCAGCAGCCAAGTAAGGGGAGGTGGCTACACCTTC CASSQVRGGGYTF
TRBJ2-2 NA NA TRBV30 TGTGCCTGGAGTGTGGGGCTGACGAACACCGGGGAGCTGTTTTTT CAWSVGLTNTGELFF
TRBJ1-1 NA NA TRBV27 TGTGCCAGCAGTTGGGGCCAGAACACTGAAGCTTTCTTT CASSWGQNTEAFF
TRBJ2-3 many NA TRBV2 TGTGCCAGCAGTGTCCCGGGAGAGAGAGATACGCAGTATTTT CASSVPGERDTQYF
TRBJ1-1 NA NA TRBV27 TGTGCCAGCGGGGACGGGGGAATTCGGTACACTGAAGCTTTCTTT CASGDGGIRYTEAFF
TRBJ2-7 NA TRBD2 TRBV11-2 TGTGCCAGCAGCCCCCTGGGACTAGCGGAGTCCTACGAGCAGTACTTC CASSPLGLAESYEQYF
TRBJ2-1 NA TRBD2 TRBV10-1 TGCGCCAGCAGTGAGGTAGCGGGAGTCTCCTACAATGAGCAGTTCTTC CASSEVAGVSYNEQFF
TRBJ1-4 NA TRBD1 TRBV30 TGTGCCTGGAGTGGGCAGGGGGCGGAAAAACTGTTTTTT CAWSGQGAEKLFF
TRBJ2-5 few NA TRBV25-1 TGTGCCAGCAGTGAATCGGCAGGGAGGGAGACCCAGTACTTC CASSESAGRETQYF
TRBJ2-7 NA NA TRBV11-2 TGTGCCAGCAGCCCGTTAATCTCCTACGAGCAGTACTTC CASSPLISYEQYF
TRBJ2-2 NA NA TRBV6-2/TRBV6-3 TGTGCCAGCAGTGAGGAGGTTAAGCAGTGGACCGGGGAGCTGTTTTTT CASSEEVKQWTGELFF
TRBJ2-7 NA NA TRBV11-3 TGTGCCAGCAGCTCCCCTGGGAGACAAAACGAGCAGTACTTC CASSSPGRQNEQYF
TRBJ1-1 NA NA TRBV7-2 TGTGCCAGCAGCCGTAGCAGGGCGAACACTGAAGCTTTCTTT CASSRSRANTEAFF
TRBJ1-5 NA NA TRBV19 TGTGCCAGTAGTATGATCCAGGTCAATCAGCCCCAGCATTTT CASSMIQVNQPQHF
TRBJ1-5 NA NA TRBV18 TGTGCCAGCTCACCACCCGGGAGCAATCAGCCCCAGCATTTT CASSPPGSNQPQHF
TRBJ1-2 NA TRBD1 TRBV28 TGTGCCAGCAGTTTACAACTACTTATGACAGGGAGCTATGGCTACACCTTC CASSLQLLMTGSYGYTF
TRBJ2-1 NA TRBD2 TRBV30 TGTGCCTGGAGTCTAGCGGGACCGGCCAATGAGCAGTTCTTC CAWSLAGPANEQFF
TRBJ1-1 NA NA TRBV14 TGTGCCAGCAGCCAAGTACAGGGATTGCCTGAAGCTTTCTTT CASSQVQGLPEAFF
TRBJ2-3 NA NA TRBV2 TGTGCCAGCAGTGACAGGTCAGGGGGGACAGATACGCAGTATTTT CASSDRSGGTDTQYF
TRBJ1-3 NA NA TRBV2 TGTGCCAGCAGTGCGGGGTCATCTGGAAACACCATATATTTT CASSAGSSGNTIYF
TRBJ2-3 NA TRBD2 TRBV5-4 TGTGCCAGCAGCATCAAACTAGCGGCAGATACGCAGTATTTT CASSIKLAADTQYF
TRBJ1-1 NA NA TRBV5-8 TGTGCCAGCACAAGAGGGGGGGACGGCACTGAAGCTTTCTTT CASTRGGDGTEAFF
TRBJ2-7 NA TRBD1 TRBV2 TGTGCCAGCGTAATAGGGACAGGGGTTAGCGAGCAGTACTTC CASVIGTGVSEQYF
TRBJ1-6 NA NA TRBV13 TGTGCCAGCAGCTTAGGACAGCTAAATTCACCCCTCCACTTT CASSLGQLNSPLHF
TRBJ2-2 NA NA TRBV6-6 TGTGCCAGCAGTTCTAGAGGTGCAAGCACCGGGGAGCTGTTTTTT CASSSRGASTGELFF
TRBJ1-1 once NA TRBV4-1 TGCGCCAGCAGCCAAGTCCCCCGGGGGGGGAACACTGAAGCTTTCTTT CASSQVPRGGNTEAFF
TRBJ2-1 NA NA TRBV13 TGTGCCAGCAGCTTATCTCTTAGCTCCTACAATGAGCAGTTCTTC CASSLSLSSYNEQFF
TRBJ2-2 NA NA TRBV6-5 TGTGCCAGCAGTTACGGCCCCCATACCGGGGAGCTGTTTTTT CASSYGPHTGELFF
TRBJ1-5 few NA TRBV24-1 TGTGCCACCAGTGACTCCAGGGGAAGCAATCAGCCCCAGCATTTT CATSDSRGSNQPQHF
TRBJ2-7 NA TRBD2 TRBV19 TGTGCCAGTAGTAGTGGGGCGGGAGGCTACGAGCAGTACTTC CASSSGAGGYEQYF
TRBJ1-5 NA NA TRBV6-5 TGTGCCAGTAGACAGGGCAATCAGCCCCAGCATTTT CASRQGNQPQHF
TRBJ2-5 NA TRBD1 TRBV13 TGTGCCAGCAGTCGAAGGGGGCGAGAGACCCAGTACTTC CASSRRGRETQYF
TRBJ2-5 NA TRBD1 TRBV19 TGTGCCAGTAGGAGGGGACAGGGGCAGGAGACCCAGTACTTC CASRRGQGQETQYF
TRBJ2-1 NA TRBD2 TRBV5-1 TGCGCCAGCAGCTTTGGTAGCGGGGAATCCTACAATGAGCAGTTCTTC CASSFGSGESYNEQFF
TRBJ2-1 NA TRBD2 TRBV6-4 TGTGCCAGCAGTACCGGGACTAGCGGGAATGAGCAGTTCTTC CASSTGTSGNEQFF
TRBJ2-7 NA NA TRBV5-1 TGCGCCAGCAGCTTGGACGGGAGTGGGGAGCAGTACTTC CASSLDGSGEQYF
TRBJ2-7 NA TRBD2 TRBV30 TGTGCCTGGAAGAGAGGACTAGCTCCCTACGAGCAGTACTTC CAWKRGLAPYEQYF
TRBJ2-1 NA TRBD2 TRBV7-3 TGTGCCAGCAGCACATTTAGCGGGAATGAGCAGTTCTTC CASSTFSGNEQFF
TRBJ2-3 NA NA TRBV6-1 TGTGCCAGCAGTGAACCCCCGGGAGAGGGGACAGATACGCAGTATTTT CASSEPPGEGTDTQYF
TRBJ1-1 many NA TRBV4-1 TGCGCCAGCAGCTTTATTGGGGCCAGTAGGGCTTTCTTT CASSFIGASRAFF
TRBJ1-2 NA NA TRBV6-5 TGTGCCAGCAGCCCACCCAGGGAGGCCTTCCGTGGCTACACCTTC CASSPPREAFRGYTF
TRBJ2-1 NA TRBD1 TRBV5-1 TGCGCCAGCAGCTTGGCCTATCCAGGGGGCAATGAGCAGTTCTTC CASSLAYPGGNEQFF
TRBJ2-7 NA TRBD1 TRBV5-1 TGCGCCAGCAGCCGGGACAGGGGAGGCGAGCAGTACTTC CASSRDRGGEQYF
TRBJ1-2 NA NA TRBV21-1 TGTGCCAGCAGCACCAGCGCCAAGTGGGAGGGCTATGGCTACACCTTC CASSTSAKWEGYGYTF
TRBJ2-4 NA NA TRBV2 TGTGCCAGCAGTGAAGGTAGAACAGGCTTAGCCAAAAACATTCAGTACTTC CASSEGRTGLAKNIQYF
TRBJ1-2 NA NA TRBV29-1 TGCAGCGTTGACCCGGGAGGTAGCTATGGCTACACCTTC CSVDPGGSYGYTF
TRBJ1-4 NA TRBD1 TRBV2 TGTGCCAGCATTGGACAGGGTGTAACTAATGAAAAACTGTTTTTT CASIGQGVTNEKLFF
TRBJ2-7 NA NA TRBV12-3/TRBV12-4 TGTGCCAGCAGTTTAGGGGGCGACTACGAGCAGTACTTC CASSLGGDYEQYF